This entry lists 26 T cell receptor beta chains sequenced from one sample in a study of blood T cells in healthy people across ages. For the second PCR, which ran for roughly 7 to 11 cycles, a sample-barcoded 5' primer and a J-beta primer mix were used. From the 5' RACE reads, TCRdb called clonotypes with MiXCR, one entry per CDR3 protein. The sample lists hundreds of thousands of distinct CDR3 sequences, 58% seen once, with more than 35% in the top ten. The source material was blood. These receptors all come from a man aged 60-69 years in good health.

This clonotype has only one observation. This chain uses TRBV11-1 with TRBJ2-2, with D possibly being TRBD1 (5 bases). V was cut by 5 bases and J by 9 bases, with 13 bases left in between. CDR1 is SGHAT, CDR2 FQDESV, per germline (reference sequence). This CDR3 is 13 amino acids long. In nucleotides, the CDR3 is TGTGCCAGCAGCCGGACAATCCCTAGGGAGCTGTTTTTT. Translated: CASSRTIPRELFF.

In this sample, this clonotype turned up a few times. The chain links TRBV10-3 to TRBJ2-5; the D is unclear. Germline CDR1 reads ENHRY; CDR2 reads SYGVKD. CDR3 length: 14 residues. Trimming removed 4 bases from V and 0 bases from J, with 9 bases in between. Written as DNA, the CDR3 is TGTGCCATCAGTGTCGGTCAGAACCAAGAGACCCAGTACTTC. Amino acid sequence: CAISVGQNQETQYF.

This chain connects TRBV9 to TRBJ2-7; 10 positions match TRBD1. CDR3 length equals 15 residues. The germline CDR1 and CDR2 sequences are SGDLS and YYNGEE. The V and J ends lost 4 bases and 5 bases, in that order; junction bases with no gene match: 9. The CDR3 DNA reads as TGTGCCAGCAGCAAGGACAGGGGGATTTCCCACGAGCAGTACTTC. Encoded protein: CASSKDRGISHEQYF.

In its sample, this clonotype was seen a few times. The chain combines TRBV6-1 with TRBJ1-2; D is unclear. This CDR3 contains 12 residues. V was shortened by 6 bases and J by 5 bases, with 10 bases between the two germline ends. The germline CDR1 and CDR2 sequences are MNHNS and SASEGT. The CDR3 DNA sequence: TGTGCCAGCAGGACGACTTTATATGGCTACACCTTC. It specifies CASRTTLYGYTF.

The chain employs TRBV6-4 and TRBJ2-7; 9 bases map to TRBD2. The CDR3 totals 16 residues. CDR1 MRHNA and CDR2 SNTAGT come from the germline V gene. After removal of 0 bases from V and 0 bases from J, the junction contained 3 bases not matched to a gene. For the CDR3, the DNA is TGTGCCAGCAGTGACTCTCTAGCGGGGCTCTCCTACGAGCAGTACTTC. This encodes CASSDSLAGLSYEQYF.

The chain links TRBV3-1 to TRBJ2-1; D possibly uses TRBD1 or TRBD2 (5 bases each). The V gene lost 0 bases and the J gene lost 6 bases, with 15 bases spanning the gap. Germline V gene data show CDR1 as LGHDT and CDR2 as YNNKEL (reference sequence). This CDR3 contains 16 residues. The CDR3 region has the DNA TGTGCCAGCAGCCAAGATCGCTCACAGAGGGGCAATGAGCAGTTCTTC. Translation: CASSQDRSQRGNEQFF.

In its sample, this clonotype was seen a few times. The chain uses TRBV27 and TRBJ2-5; D unresolved. Germline values: CDR1 MNHEY, CDR2 SMNVEV (reference sequence). Trimming cost V 6 bases and J 7 bases, with 12 bases left between them. The CDR3 covers 12 residues. CDR3: CASSSRLGTQYF. In DNA form, the CDR3 reads TGTGCCAGCAGCTCCCGCCTTGGGACCCAGTACTTC.

This clonotype was detected only a few times. This rearrangement joins TRBV9 to TRBJ2-5, with D possibly called TRBD1 or TRBD2 (5 bases each). The V end was cut by 0 bases, the J end by 0 bases, with 6 bases between. CDR1 SGDLS and CDR2 YYNGEE come from the germline V gene. This CDR3 region has 14 residues. The chain's CDR3 is CASSVGGHQETQYF. For the CDR3, the DNA is TGTGCCAGCAGCGTAGGGGGACACCAAGAGACCCAGTACTTC.

The V gene is TRBV7-2, the J gene TRBJ2-5; D is undetermined. The end of the DNA fits TRBJ2-4 better, so the J call may be wrong. The germline V gene has CDR1 SGHTA and CDR2 FQGNSA. CDR3 length equals 19 residues. For the CDR3, the DNA is TGTGCCAGCAGCTTACGGCCTTTGACTGGACCTCTAGCCAAAAACATTCAGTACTTC. It translates to CASSLRPLTGPLAKNIQYF.

The table lists this clonotype with a few counts. The J gene is TRBJ2-1, the V gene TRBV5-3; D uncertain. TRBV5-3 is labeled an ORF, and its function is uncertain. The CDR3 loop spans 13 amino acids. V was pared by 2 bases and J by 6 bases, with 9 bases between. CDR3 amino acids: CARSFRQVNEQFF. The CDR3, as DNA: TGTGCCAGAAGCTTCCGTCAGGTCAATGAGCAGTTCTTC.

The rearrangement joins TRBV4-1 to TRBJ2-7; TRBD2 might be the D (6 bases). Germline CDR1 is MGHRA and CDR2 is YSYEKL. The CDR3 extends over 18 amino acids. Trimming cost V 1 base and J 0 bases, with 19 bases left between them. The CDR3: CASSQGFGEAGPSYEQYF. The CDR3, as DNA: TGCGCCAGCAGCCAAGGTTTCGGGGAAGCGGGCCCCTCCTACGAGCAGTACTTC.

This clonotype was found a few times. This rearrangement joins TRBV4-1 to TRBJ2-1; D is perhaps TRBD1 or TRBD2 (5 bases each). The CDR3 covers 15 residues. Germline CDR1 is MGHRA and CDR2 is YSYEKL. V gave up 7 bases and J gave up 7 bases, with 20 bases separating them. CDR3 sequence (DNA): TGCGCCAGCACTCTCGGGAACGGGGACGTTAATGAGCAGTTCTTC. Translating it yields CASTLGNGDVNEQFF.

In its sample, this clonotype was seen a few times. The V and J genes are TRBV7-2 and TRBJ1-2, with 7 bases identical to TRBD1. Germline V CDR1 and CDR2: SGHTA, FQGNSA. V dropped 4 bases and J dropped 5; count of bases not matched to a gene: 7. The CDR3 covers 14 residues. The CDR3 DNA is TGTGCCAGCAGCTCTCACCAGGGGGGTTATGGCTACACCTTC. Amino acid sequence: CASSSHQGGYGYTF.

The chain has TRBV25-1 and TRBJ2-4, with 7 bases matching TRBD1. The J call may be mistaken, given a closer DNA end match to TRBJ2-7. The CDR3 length is 15 residues. CDR1 and CDR2 from the germline V gene are MGHDK and SYGVNS. The CDR3 sequence is CASSEGRRGPYEQYF. The DNA of the CDR3 is TGTGCCAGCAGTGAAGGCCGAAGGGGGCCGTACGAGCAGTACTTC.

This clonotype was observed a few times. The chain uses TRBV6-5 and TRBJ2-7, with TRBD1 identical over 8 bases. The CDR3 has 15 amino acids. Germline CDR1 is MNHEY and CDR2 is SVGAGI. The V segment lost 0 bases and the J segment 1 base; nucleotides outside the gene matches: 2. The CDR3 is CASSYSTGDSYEQYF. CDR3 coding DNA: TGTGCCAGCAGTTACTCGACAGGGGATTCCTACGAGCAGTACTTC.

In its sample, this clonotype was seen a few times. CDR3 nucleotides: TGTGCCAGCAGCTTAGTGTGGACAGGCCAAGAGACCCAGTACTTC. It specifies CASSLVWTGQETQYF. The chain joins TRBV7-2 to TRBJ2-5; 7 positions match TRBD1. Germline V gene sequence: CDR1 SGHTA, CDR2 FQGNSA. V shed 1 base, J shed 1 base, and the junction held 3 bases outside the gene matches. There are 15 residues in the CDR3.

The chain has TRBV7-2 and TRBJ2-3, with TRBD2 matching over 12 bases. Losses at the gene ends were 4 bases for V and 9 bases for J; bases not matched to a gene: 11. CDR3 length: 16 amino acids. CDR1 is SGHTA and CDR2 is FQGNSA in the germline V gene. The CDR3 spells CASSSTSGGLPRTQYF. The CDR3 DNA is TGTGCCAGCAGCTCGACTAGCGGGGGCCTTCCGAGGACGCAGTATTTT. Using reference TRBV7-2 and TRBJ2-3 for the parts outside the CDR3, the full variable domain is GAGVSQSPSNKVTEKGKDVELRCDPISGHTALYWYRQSLGQGLEFLIYFQGNSAPDKSGLPSDRFSAERTGGSVSTLTIQRTQQEDSAVYLCASSSTSGGLPRTQYFGPGTRLTVL.

The chain combines TRBV15 with TRBJ2-3; 8 positions agree with TRBD2. The CDR3 totals 15 residues. Germline V gene lookup returns CDR1 LNHNV and CDR2 YYDKDF (reference sequence). Trimming took 1 base from V and 4 from J; bases not matched to a gene: 4. The CDR3 nucleotides are TGTGCCACCAGCAGAGGCAGCGGGGGCGCAGATACGCAGTATTTT. It codes for CATSRGSGGADTQYF. Supplemented by reference TRBV15 and TRBJ2-3, the full variable domain reads DAMVIQNPRYQVTQFGKPVTLSCSQTLNHNVMYWYQQKSSQAPKLLFHYYDKDFNNEADTPDNFQSRRPNTSFCFLDIRSPGLGDTAMYLCATSRGSGGADTQYFGPGTRLTVL.

This clonotype has only a few counts. The chain employs TRBV10-3 and TRBJ2-2; 10 bases match TRBD1. Per the germline V gene, CDR1 is ENHRY and CDR2 is SYGVKD. The length of the CDR3 is 14 residues. The V segment lost 3 bases and the J segment 6 bases; nucleotides outside the gene matches: 1. The CDR3 loop reads CAISDGQGAGELFF. CDR3 nucleotide sequence: TGTGCCATCAGTGACGGACAGGGGGCCGGGGAGCTGTTTTTT.

This chain uses TRBV7-9 with TRBJ2-5, with D uncertain. Germline V gives CDR1 SEHNR, CDR2 FQNEAQ (reference sequence). V lost 5 bases to trimming and J lost 4 bases, with 5 bases between them. This CDR3 is 11 amino acids long. The CDR3 nucleotides are TGTGCCAGCAGCGACGGAGAGACCCAGTACTTC. The encoded protein is CASSDGETQYF.

This chain links TRBV27 with TRBJ1-6; TRBD1 might be the D (5 bases). This CDR3 has 15 residues. Trimming took 6 bases from V and 2 from J, leaving 11 bases between them. CDR1 and CDR2 (germline): MNHEY, SMNVEV (reference sequence). The CDR3 bases are TGTGCCAGCAGGTCAGGGAGGGCCTATAATTCACCCCTCCACTTT. It specifies CASRSGRAYNSPLHF.

A few counts support this clonotype. The chain carries TRBV3-1 and TRBJ2-1; 12 bases are shared with TRBD2. The V and J ends lost 0 bases and 5 bases, in that order; junction bases with no gene match: 5. CDR3 length equals 17 residues. Germline lookup yields CDR1 LGHDT and CDR2 YNNKEL (reference sequence). The CDR3 DNA reads TGTGCCAGCAGCCAAGATCTTCGGACTAGCGGGGACAATGAGCAGTTCTTC. Protein: CASSQDLRTSGDNEQFF.

The chain joins TRBV29-1 to TRBJ2-1; TRBD1 or TRBD2 may be the D gene (5 bases each). Germline loops: CDR1 SQVTM, CDR2 ANQGSEA. Deletions cut 5 bases from V and 1 base from J, with 12 bases between. CDR3 length equals 14 residues. DNA for the CDR3: TGCAGCGTTTTGGGGGACGATTCCTACAATGAGCAGTTCTTC. Translating it yields CSVLGDDSYNEQFF.

The CDR3 sequence is CASSLEAGGPRSYEQYF. The CDR3 DNA sequence: TGCGCCAGCAGCTTGGAGGCAGGGGGCCCTCGCTCCTACGAGCAGTACTTC. This chain links TRBV5-1 with TRBJ2-7, with 8 bases aligning to TRBD1. This CDR3 is built from 17 residues. J gave up 0 bases and V 0 bases, and 8 bases lay outside the gene matches. Germline assignment: CDR1 SGHRS and CDR2 YFSETQ.

The chain links TRBV28 to TRBJ1-6, with D unresolved. Germline V gene lookup returns CDR1 MDHEN and CDR2 SYDVKM. The length of the CDR3 is 13 residues. Trimming removed 5 bases from V and 8 bases from J, with 10 bases in between. CDR3 in amino acids: CASSPRIDSPLHF. The CDR3 region has the DNA TGTGCCAGCAGTCCCCGTATTGATTCACCCCTCCACTTT.

The CDR3, as DNA: TGTGCCATCAGTGAAGCTAATCAGCCCCAGCATTTT. As protein: CAISEANQPQHF. This chain links TRBV10-3 with TRBJ1-5; the D is unclear. Germline CDR1 reads ENHRY; CDR2 reads SYGVKD. This CDR3 region has 12 residues. V was cut by 3 bases and J by 4 bases, with 4 bases left in between.